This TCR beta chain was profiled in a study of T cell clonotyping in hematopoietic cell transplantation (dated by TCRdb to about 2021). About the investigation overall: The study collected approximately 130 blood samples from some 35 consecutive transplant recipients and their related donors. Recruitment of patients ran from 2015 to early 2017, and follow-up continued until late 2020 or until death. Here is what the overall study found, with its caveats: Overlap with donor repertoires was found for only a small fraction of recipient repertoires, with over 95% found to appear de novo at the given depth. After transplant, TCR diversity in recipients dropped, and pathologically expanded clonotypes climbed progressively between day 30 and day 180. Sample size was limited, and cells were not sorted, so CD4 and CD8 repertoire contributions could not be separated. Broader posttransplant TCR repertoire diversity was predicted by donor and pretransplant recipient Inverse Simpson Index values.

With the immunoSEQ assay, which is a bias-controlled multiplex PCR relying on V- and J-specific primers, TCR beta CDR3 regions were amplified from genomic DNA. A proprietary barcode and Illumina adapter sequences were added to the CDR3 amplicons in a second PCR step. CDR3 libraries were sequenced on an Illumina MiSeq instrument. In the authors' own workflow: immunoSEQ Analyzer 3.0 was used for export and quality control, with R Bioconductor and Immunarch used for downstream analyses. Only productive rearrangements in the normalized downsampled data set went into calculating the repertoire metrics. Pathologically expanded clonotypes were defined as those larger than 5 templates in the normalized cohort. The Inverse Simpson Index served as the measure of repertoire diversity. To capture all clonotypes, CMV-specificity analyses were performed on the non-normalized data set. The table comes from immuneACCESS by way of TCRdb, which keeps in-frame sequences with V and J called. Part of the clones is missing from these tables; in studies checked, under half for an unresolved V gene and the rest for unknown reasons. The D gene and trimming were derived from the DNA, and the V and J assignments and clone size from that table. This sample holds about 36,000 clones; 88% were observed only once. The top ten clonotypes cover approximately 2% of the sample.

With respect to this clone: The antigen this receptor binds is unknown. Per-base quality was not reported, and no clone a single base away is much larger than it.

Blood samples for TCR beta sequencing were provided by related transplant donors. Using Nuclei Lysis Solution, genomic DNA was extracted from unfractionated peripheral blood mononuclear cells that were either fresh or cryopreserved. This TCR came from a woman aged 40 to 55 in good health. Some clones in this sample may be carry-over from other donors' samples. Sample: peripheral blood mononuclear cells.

The CDR3 reads as follows: CAWSRGLAGAGDEQYF. The DNA is as follows: TGTGCCTGGTCAAGGGGACTAGCGGGGGCGGGGGACGAGCAGTACTTC. The receptor chain draws on TRBV30 and TRBJ2-7, with 14 junctional bases fitting TRBD2. V is trimmed back by 5 bases and J by 5 bases, and the junction contains 11 bases that no gene match accounts for. The germline V gene (reference sequence) provides CDR1 GTSNPN and CDR2 SVGIG. Taken from cysteine to phenylalanine, the CDR3 has 16 residues. Only the CDR3 region is kept as DNA, spanning 48 bases read in frame from base 1.